Below are 11 T cell receptor beta chains sequenced from a single sample in a study of Graves' ophthalmopathy and Graves' hyperthyroidism. The study amplified TCR beta CDR3 regions using RNA transcripts. HTBI primers were used in a first-round RT-PCR, which preceded a second-round multiplex PCR. TCRdb re-called the multiplex PCR reads with MiXCR, one entry per CDR3 protein. The table lists 400,000 or so distinct CDR3 sequences, about a sixth of them singletons, with 2.4% in the top ten. Input material: peripheral blood. Receptors originate from an adult woman with stable Graves' hyperthyroidism.

This clonotype has a handful of counts. The V gene is TRBV6-5, the J gene TRBJ1-2, with TRBD1 matching 10 bases. CDR1 is MNHEY, CDR2 SVGAGI, per germline. The CDR3 has 17 amino acids. Germline trimming cut 0 bases from V and 4 bases from J; bases unmatched to any gene: 8. CDR3 bases: TGTGCCAGCAGTTACTCGTTTAAAGGGACAGGGGCCTATGGCTACACCTTC. Translation gives CASSYSFKGTGAYGYTF.

This clonotype appeared many times. This rearrangement joins TRBV12-3 or TRBV12-4 to TRBJ1-1; TRBD1 might be the D (5 bases). Trimming left V 6 bases short and J 8 bases short, with 16 bases between. The CDR3 has 13 residues. CDR3 bases: TGTGCCAGCAGAACCGGGGGTTTGGGGGAAGCTTTCTTT. Its translation: CASRTGGLGEAFF.

This clonotype was seen more than once but under ten times. The rearrangement uses TRBV11-2 and TRBJ2-7; D is undetermined. Trimming removed 4 bases at V and 4 bases at J, with 14 bases between. Looked up from germline, CDR1 is SGHAT and CDR2 is FQNNGV. The CDR3 has 14 amino acids. The DNA of the CDR3 is TGTGCCAGCAGCTCCCTCCTAACCCCTTACGAGCAGTACTTC. It translates to CASSSLLTPYEQYF.

The genes are TRBV6-5 and TRBJ1-1, with D uncertain. Trimming removed 2 bases from V and 6 bases from J, with 7 bases in between. Germline V CDR1 and CDR2: MNHEY, SVGAGI. This CDR3 region has 12 residues. CDR3 sequence: CASSYIGSEAFF. The CDR3 DNA follows: TGTGCCAGCAGTTACATAGGCTCTGAAGCTTTCTTT.

This clonotype was counted only a few times. The chain combines TRBV5-5 with TRBJ2-7, with D hard to call. The germline gives CDR1 SGHKS, CDR2 YYEKEE (reference sequence). The V end was cut by 4 bases, the J end by 5 bases, with 13 bases between. The CDR3 has 13 residues. The chain's CDR3 is CASSRPEIDEQYF. DNA for the CDR3: TGTGCCAGCAGCCGGCCCGAAATCGACGAGCAGTACTTC.

This clonotype was seen many times. The rearrangement joins TRBV12-3 or TRBV12-4 to TRBJ2-6, with D uncertain. V lost 3 bases and J 3 bases, leaving 12 bases between the germline ends. This CDR3 region has 16 residues. Here the CDR3 reads CASSFAASGGANVLTF. In nucleotides, the CDR3 is TGTGCCAGCAGTTTCGCAGCCTCCGGTGGGGCCAACGTCCTGACTTTC.

Details on this clonotype: A much larger clone lies a single base off, so this may be a read error. This chain connects TRBV7-9 to TRBJ1-2, with D perhaps TRBD1 (5 bases). The CDR3 has 15 amino acids. Germline V gene data show CDR1 as SEHNR and CDR2 as FQNEAQ (reference sequence). Here the CDR3 reads CASCLWDRSSYGYTF. The CDR3 bases are TGTGCCAGCTGCTTGTGGGACCGCTCGTCCTATGGCTACACCTTC.

The sample holds many counts of this clonotype. The chain couples TRBV28 to TRBJ2-7, with 9 bases fitting TRBD1. J lost 6 bases, V lost 4 bases, and 4 bases had no gene match. Per the germline V gene, CDR1 is MDHEN and CDR2 is SYDVKM. This CDR3 comprises 13 residues. The DNA for the CDR3 is TGTGCCAGCAGTTGGGGACAGGGCCTCGAGCAGTACTTC. This codes for CASSWGQGLEQYF. Full variable domain (missing parts from reference TRBV28 and TRBJ2-7): DVKVTQSSRYLVKRTGEKVFLECVQDMDHENMFWYRQDPGLGLRLIYFSYDVKMKEKGDIPEGYSVSREKKERFSLILESASTNQTSMYLCASSWGQGLEQYFGPGTRLTVT.

The table lists this clonotype with many counts. The chain employs TRBV28 and TRBJ1-2; a possible D gene is TRBD1 (5 bases). The CDR3 spans 13 residues. Per germline, CDR1 MDHEN and CDR2 SYDVKM. V lost 7 bases and J 7 bases, leaving 16 bases between the germline ends. The CDR3: CASTLTQGVGYTF. DNA of the CDR3: TGTGCCAGCACCCTCACCCAGGGTGTTGGCTACACCTTC.

The rearrangement uses TRBV6-1 and TRBJ1-2; TRBD1 matches at 8 bases. The CDR3 covers 13 residues. Germline CDR1 MNHNS, CDR2 SASEGT. Trimming at V came to 3 bases and at J to 8 bases, leaving 5 bases not matched to a gene. Written as DNA, the CDR3 is TGTGCCAGCAGTGATACCAGGGGGCAGGGCTACACCTTC. Its translation is CASSDTRGQGYTF.

The chain joins TRBV19 to TRBJ1-2; possibly TRBD1 for D (5 bases). Germline CDR1 reads LNHDA; CDR2 reads SQIVND (reference sequence). Trimming removed 11 bases from V and 4 bases from J, with 14 bases in between. This CDR3 comprises 12 residues. DNA for the CDR3: TGTGCCGGGTACACAGGACTCTATGGCTACACCTTC. It yields the protein CAGYTGLYGYTF.